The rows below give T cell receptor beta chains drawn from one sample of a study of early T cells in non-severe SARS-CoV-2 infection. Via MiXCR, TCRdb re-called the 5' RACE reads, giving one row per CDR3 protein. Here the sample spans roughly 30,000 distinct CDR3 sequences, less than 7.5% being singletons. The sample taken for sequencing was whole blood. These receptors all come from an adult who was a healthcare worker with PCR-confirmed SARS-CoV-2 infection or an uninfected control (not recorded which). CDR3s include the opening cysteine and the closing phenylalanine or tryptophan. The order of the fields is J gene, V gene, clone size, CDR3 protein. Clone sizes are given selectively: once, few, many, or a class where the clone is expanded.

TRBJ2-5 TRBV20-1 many CSARDSLVETQYF
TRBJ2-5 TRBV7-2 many CASSLQGRGETQYF
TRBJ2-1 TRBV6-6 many CASSFETLNEQFF
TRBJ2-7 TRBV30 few CAWSEAYEQYF
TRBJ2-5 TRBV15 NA CATSRGVGQDAAQETQYF
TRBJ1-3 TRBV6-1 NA CASSEEPRNTIYF
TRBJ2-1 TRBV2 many CASSLIKGPLEGEQFF
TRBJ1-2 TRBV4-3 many CASSQDRSAGYYGYTF
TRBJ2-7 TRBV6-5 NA CASSWAYEQYF
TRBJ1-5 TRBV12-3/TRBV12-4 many CASTSRGTDNQPQHF
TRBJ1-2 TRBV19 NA CASASRNDGAIHGYTF
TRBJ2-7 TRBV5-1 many CASSPDRVDFFEQYF
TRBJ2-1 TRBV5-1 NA CASSMGGPYNEQFF
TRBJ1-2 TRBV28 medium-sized CASSLAVRGGYTF
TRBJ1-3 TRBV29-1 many CSVWGVASENTIYF
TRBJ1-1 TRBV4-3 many CASSQVQGYTEAFF
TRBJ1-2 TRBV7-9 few CATLNGFLSNYGYTF
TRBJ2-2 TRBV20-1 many CSALAGAYTGELFF
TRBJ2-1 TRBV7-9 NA CASSSTFTPNNEQFF
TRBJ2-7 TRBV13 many CASSHSYEQYF
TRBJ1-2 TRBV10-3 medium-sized CAISDYTDPTVNYGYTF
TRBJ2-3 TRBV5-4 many CASSPGDRGGTDTQYF
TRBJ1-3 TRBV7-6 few CASSLDPPGGGGHTIYF
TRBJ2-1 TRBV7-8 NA CASRTMGKPYNEQFF
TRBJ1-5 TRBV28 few CASLTHRDPIYSNQPQHF
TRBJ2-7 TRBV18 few CASSPMLAGTGTYEQYF
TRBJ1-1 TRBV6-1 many CASTRQGLRTEAFF
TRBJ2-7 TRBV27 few CASSSALTNSYEQYF
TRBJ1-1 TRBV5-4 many CASSLGGTGYGEAFF
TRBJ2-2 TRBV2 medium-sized CASSRQGVGRAGELFF
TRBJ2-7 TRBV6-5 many CASTRTGRYEQYF
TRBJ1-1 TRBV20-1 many CSAWGDTEAFF
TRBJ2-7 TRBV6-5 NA CASSSISGTVIYEQYF
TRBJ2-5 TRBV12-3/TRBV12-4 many CASNRDRETWGQYF
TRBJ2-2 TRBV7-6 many CASSLVLGELFF
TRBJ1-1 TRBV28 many CASSQGARDTEAFF
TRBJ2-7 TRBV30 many CAWSVGTGVHEQYF
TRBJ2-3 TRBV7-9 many CASSPRDTQEYF
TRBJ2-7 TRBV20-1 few CSARDRARVYGEQYF
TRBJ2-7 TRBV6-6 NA CASSYGGPILPEQYF
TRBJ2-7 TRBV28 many CASTIYPGIYEQYF
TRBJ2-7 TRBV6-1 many CASSSQGLFEQYF
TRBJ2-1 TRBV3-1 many CASSLFPYNEQFF
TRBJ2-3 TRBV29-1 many CSVESPFSGGRTDTQYF
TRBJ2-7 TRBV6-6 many CASVLGLGRYEQYF
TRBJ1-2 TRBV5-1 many CASSNDIPGTGVSYGYTF
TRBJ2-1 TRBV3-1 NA CASSQDVAGYNEQFF
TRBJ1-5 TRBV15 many CATSRRRPAESNQPQHF
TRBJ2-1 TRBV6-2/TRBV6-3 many CASSYQKVVYNEQFF
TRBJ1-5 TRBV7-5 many CISVPEAPRQGGSNQPQHF
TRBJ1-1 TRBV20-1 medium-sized CSARAWDTGFAEAFF
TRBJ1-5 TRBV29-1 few CSVGQGSQPQHF
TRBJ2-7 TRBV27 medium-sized CATRDRASEQYF
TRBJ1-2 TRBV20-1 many CSARRLLPGISGGGYTF
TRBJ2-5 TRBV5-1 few CASSLSFVVVAGSETQYF
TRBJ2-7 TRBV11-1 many CASSARDRAFHEQYF